The rows below give T cell receptor beta chains drawn from one sample of a study of T-cell reconstitution after alpha-beta-depleted transplantation in children. TCRdb recomputed calls from the PCR reads with MiXCR, one row per CDR3 protein. The sample records more than 500,000 distinct CDR3 sequences, 9.5% to 12% being singletons. Source: PBMCs, mostly from graft donor cells, taken 180 days after TCRalphabeta/CD19-depleted stem cell transplant. Receptors were obtained from a female patient aged 2-15 years who had a stem cell transplant for aplastic anemia, so the T cells may come from the graft donor. Both conserved end residues are part of each CDR3. The order of the fields is clone size, V gene, J gene, D gene, CDR3 DNA, CDR3 protein. D genes are given only for firm matches. Rows give clone size only sometimes, using once, few, many, or a class for an expanded clone.

clone size: -
V gene: TRBV28
J gene: TRBJ2-7
D gene: -
CDR3 DNA: TGTGCCAGCAGTTTATATCGACACTCCTCCTACGAGCAGTACTTC
CDR3 protein: CASSLYRHSSYEQYF

clone size: -
V gene: TRBV18
J gene: TRBJ2-5
D gene: -
CDR3 DNA: TGTGCCAGCTCAGTTTTTGGCGGGAACACCCTCGTGCCCCAGTACTTC
CDR3 protein: CASSVFGGNTLVPQYF

clone size: -
V gene: TRBV6-2/TRBV6-3
J gene: TRBJ2-3
D gene: -
CDR3 DNA: TGTGCCAGCAGTTACACCCACGGAGCGCCGCAGTATTTT
CDR3 protein: CASSYTHGAPQYF

clone size: -
V gene: TRBV5-1
J gene: TRBJ2-7
D gene: TRBD2
CDR3 DNA: TGCGCCAGCACTGTAGCGGGTAGATCCTACGAGCAGTACTTC
CDR3 protein: CASTVAGRSYEQYF

clone size: few
V gene: TRBV29-1
J gene: TRBJ2-7
D gene: -
CDR3 DNA: TGCAGCGTGGAGTCGGGGTACGAGCAGTACTTC
CDR3 protein: CSVESGYEQYF

clone size: -
V gene: TRBV20-1
J gene: TRBJ2-3
D gene: TRBD2
CDR3 DNA: TGCAGTGCTAGGGTGCTAGCGGGAGCTGGGGATACGCAGTATTTT
CDR3 protein: CSARVLAGAGDTQYF

clone size: few
V gene: TRBV3-1
J gene: TRBJ2-1
D gene: -
CDR3 DNA: TGTGCCAGCAGCCAAGTGGCAGGGGGGTCCTACAATGAGCAGTTCTTC
CDR3 protein: CASSQVAGGSYNEQFF

clone size: few
V gene: TRBV9
J gene: TRBJ2-4
D gene: -
CDR3 DNA: TGTGCCAGCAGCGCCTTAGGACGGCGCCTAGCCAAAAACATTCAGTACTTC
CDR3 protein: CASSALGRRLAKNIQYF

clone size: -
V gene: TRBV20-1
J gene: TRBJ2-3
D gene: -
CDR3 DNA: TGCAGTGCTAGGCCTGGCAGGGCCCCAGATACGCAGTATTTT
CDR3 protein: CSARPGRAPDTQYF

clone size: many
V gene: TRBV3-1
J gene: TRBJ2-7
D gene: TRBD2
CDR3 DNA: TGTGCCAGCAGCCATCTAGCGGGAGGTGGAGAGCAGTACTTC
CDR3 protein: CASSHLAGGGEQYF

clone size: -
V gene: TRBV5-6
J gene: TRBJ2-5
D gene: TRBD1
CDR3 DNA: TGTGCCAGCAGCTTAGGGACAGGGGTTCAACAGACCCAGTACTTC
CDR3 protein: CASSLGTGVQQTQYF

clone size: few
V gene: TRBV20-1
J gene: TRBJ2-3
D gene: -
CDR3 DNA: TGCAGTGCTCCCTCCCGCACAGATACGCAGTATTTT
CDR3 protein: CSAPSRTDTQYF

clone size: -
V gene: TRBV18
J gene: TRBJ1-1
D gene: -
CDR3 DNA: TGTGCCAGCTCACCACGCAGGGCGAACACTGAAGCTTTCTTT
CDR3 protein: CASSPRRANTEAFF

clone size: -
V gene: TRBV12-3/TRBV12-4
J gene: TRBJ2-3
D gene: -
CDR3 DNA: TGTGCCAGCAGCCCGGACGTTCCGGATGCGCAGTATTTT
CDR3 protein: CASSPDVPDAQYF

clone size: -
V gene: TRBV3-1
J gene: TRBJ2-1
D gene: TRBD2
CDR3 DNA: TGTGCCAGCAGCCAGGGACTAGCGGGTGGAGCTAATGAGCAGTTCTTC
CDR3 protein: CASSQGLAGGANEQFF

clone size: -
V gene: TRBV20-1
J gene: TRBJ2-7
D gene: -
CDR3 DNA: TGCAGTGCTCTAACTGGTGGGTCCCTACGTGGCGAGCAGTACTTC
CDR3 protein: CSALTGGSLRGEQYF

clone size: few
V gene: TRBV12-3/TRBV12-4
J gene: TRBJ1-5
D gene: TRBD1
CDR3 DNA: TGTGCCAGCAGTTCCGGTGGACAGGATAGCAATCAGCCCCAGCATTTT
CDR3 protein: CASSSGGQDSNQPQHF

clone size: -
V gene: TRBV15
J gene: TRBJ1-6
D gene: TRBD1
CDR3 DNA: TGTGCCACCAGCAGCCTCCCGGGACAGGGGAGTTCACCCCTCCACTTT
CDR3 protein: CATSSLPGQGSSPLHF

clone size: many
V gene: TRBV3-1
J gene: TRBJ1-2
D gene: -
CDR3 DNA: TGTGCCAGCAGCCAAGTATGGGGTAACGATGGCTACACCTTC
CDR3 protein: CASSQVWGNDGYTF

clone size: many
V gene: TRBV29-1
J gene: TRBJ2-7
D gene: TRBD1
CDR3 DNA: TGCAGCGGGGGACAGGGCGGCTACGAGCAGTACTTC
CDR3 protein: CSGGQGGYEQYF

clone size: -
V gene: TRBV4-3
J gene: TRBJ2-1
D gene: TRBD2
CDR3 DNA: TGCGCCAGCAGCCAAGTCCTAGCGGGAGGGCCGAACAATGAGCAGTTCTTC
CDR3 protein: CASSQVLAGGPNNEQFF

clone size: many
V gene: TRBV29-1
J gene: TRBJ2-3
D gene: TRBD2
CDR3 DNA: TGCAGCGTTGAATTGGTAGCGGGCCGCACACATACGCAGTATTTT
CDR3 protein: CSVELVAGRTHTQYF